One sample yielded the 28 T cell receptor beta chains listed below, sequenced in a study of patients and donors after allogeneic stem cell transplantation. TCRdb re-analysed the RT-PCR reads in MiXCR, keeping a single row per CDR3 protein. Here the sample spans more than 850,000 distinct CDR3 sequences, 18% being singletons. The material sequenced was blood, either unsorted or a sorted T cell fraction (not recorded which). Source of these receptors: a human donor who was either an allogeneic HSCT recipient or a stem cell or donor lymphocyte infusion donor (not recorded which). It is not recorded whose cells these are; they may come from a transplant donor.

This clonotype was recorded a few times. CDR3: CASSGPGLAGFYEQYF. CDR3 DNA: TGTGCCAGTAGTGGACCGGGACTAGCGGGCTTCTACGAGCAGTACTTC. This chain connects TRBV19 to TRBJ2-7; TRBD2 aligns across 12 bases. There are 16 residues in the CDR3. Trimming took 5 bases from V and 3 from J; bases not matched to a gene: 8. The germline V gene encodes CDR1 LNHDA and CDR2 SQIVND (reference sequence).

This clonotype has just a few counts. The rearrangement links TRBV20-1 to TRBJ1-5; the D is unclear. Trimming stripped 4 bases from V and 1 base from J, with 11 bases between. This CDR3 is 14 amino acids long. Germline V gene lookup returns CDR1 DFQATT and CDR2 SNEGSKA (reference sequence). The DNA of the CDR3 is TGCAGTGCTATCCCGGGGAAGAGCAATCAGCCCCAGCATTTT. Translating gives CSAIPGKSNQPQHF.

The V and J genes are TRBV6-5 and TRBJ1-1, with D possibly matching TRBD1 (6 bases). V was shortened by 4 bases and J by 4 bases, with 13 bases between the two germline ends. The V gene's germline CDR1 is MNHEY and CDR2 SVGAGI. The CDR3 has 14 residues. CDR3 DNA: TGTGCCAGCAGTTTCAAAAGGGGGGGCACTGAAGCTTTCTTT. Translating it yields CASSFKRGGTEAFF.

This clonotype was counted only a few times. This CDR3 is CASSLRPPRGGTEAFF. The CDR3 nucleotides read TGTGCCAGCAGTTTACGGCCCCCCCGAGGTGGGACTGAAGCTTTCTTT. This chain joins TRBV12-3 or TRBV12-4 and TRBJ1-1; D is unresolved. The germline V and J ends were trimmed by 2 bases and 5 bases, with 18 bases remaining between them. This CDR3 contains 16 residues.

A few counts support this clonotype. The chain combines TRBV6-2 or TRBV6-3 with TRBJ2-7; D possibly uses TRBD1 or TRBD2 (5 bases each). The CDR3 spans 18 residues. Germline loops: CDR1 MNHEY, CDR2 SVGEGT. Deletions cut 5 bases from V and 4 bases from J, with 27 bases between. Here the CDR3 reads CASSPHKPGPSTGYEQYF. The CDR3 nucleotides read TGTGCCAGCAGTCCACACAAGCCGGGACCTTCAACGGGATACGAGCAGTACTTC.

This clonotype was found a few times. The CDR3 sequence is CSAKTGRRATEAFF. For the CDR3, the DNA is TGCAGCGCCAAAACCGGACGGCGGGCCACTGAAGCTTTCTTT. The chain links TRBV29-1 to TRBJ1-1; D is ambiguous. Trimming cost V 7 bases and J 4 bases, with 19 bases left between them. The CDR3 length is 14 residues. Germline V lookup: CDR1 SQVTM, CDR2 ANQGSEA.

This clonotype was detected a few times. V is TRBV6-1 and J is TRBJ1-2; D uncertain. CDR1 and CDR2 from the germline V gene are MNHNS and SASEGT. Trimming removed 7 bases from V and 8 bases from J, with 20 bases in between. The CDR3 is 14 residues long. The chain's CDR3 is CASTSHEGTAGYTF. CDR3 DNA: TGTGCCAGCACCTCTCATGAGGGCACGGCCGGCTACACCTTC.

The table lists this clonotype with a few counts. The J gene is TRBJ1-4, the V gene TRBV7-8; TRBD1 matches 8 bases. This CDR3 is 18 amino acids long. Germline assignment: CDR1 SGHVS and CDR2 FQNEAQ. V shed 5 bases, J shed 2 bases, and the junction held 13 bases outside the gene matches. Here the CDR3 reads CASSTTGTGAPTNEKLFF. DNA for the CDR3: TGTGCCAGCAGCACTACCGGGACAGGCGCTCCTACTAATGAAAAACTGTTTTTT.

This clonotype has a count of ten or more. V and J are TRBV12-3 or TRBV12-4 and TRBJ1-5, with 7 bases fitting TRBD1. CDR3 length equals 13 residues. The J segment lost 1 base and the V segment lost 8 bases, leaving 2 bases of the junction unmatched. The DNA of the CDR3 is TGTGCCAGCGCGGACAGGAGCAATCAGCCCCAGCATTTT. Residues: CASADRSNQPQHF.

V gene TRBV30 combines with J gene TRBJ1-1; D is uncertain. The CDR3 is made up of 13 amino acids. V lost 4 bases to trimming and J lost 1 base, with 10 bases between them. The germline gives CDR1 GTSNPN, CDR2 SVGIG (reference sequence). CDR3 in amino acids: CAWNYGGNTEAFF. As DNA, the CDR3 is TGTGCCTGGAACTACGGCGGGAACACTGAAGCTTTCTTT.

This clonotype showed up many times. The chain recombines TRBV29-1 with TRBJ2-1; TRBD2 matches 7 bases. With 3 bases clipped from V and 8 bases from J, the junction kept 10 bases outside the gene matches. There are 14 residues in the CDR3. The germline CDR1 and CDR2 sequences are SQVTM and ANQGSEA. In DNA, the CDR3 is TGCAGCGTTGAGGGAGGGGCGTCGGTCGATGAGCAGTTCTTC. Translated, it gives CSVEGGASVDEQFF.

This clonotype was observed at least ten times. The V and J genes are TRBV4-1 and TRBJ2-1; D possibly corresponds to TRBD2 (5 bases). Trimming cost V 2 bases and J 0 bases, with 11 bases left between them. The CDR3 is 16 amino acids. Germline V lookup: CDR1 MGHRA, CDR2 YSYEKL. CDR3 protein: CASSQPAASSYNEQFF. The CDR3 DNA reads as TGCGCCAGCAGCCAACCAGCGGCAAGCTCCTACAATGAGCAGTTCTTC.

This clonotype appeared once. J is TRBJ1-2 and V is TRBV3-1, with 7 bases fitting TRBD1. J lost 10 bases, V lost 3 bases, and 5 bases had no gene match. Per germline, CDR1 LGHDT and CDR2 YNNKEL (reference sequence). The CDR3 runs to 12 residues. Here the CDR3 DNA reads TGTGCCAGCAGCCAGCACAGGGGCATCTACACCTTC. Translating gives CASSQHRGIYTF.

This clonotype has just a few counts. This sequence joins TRBV11-2 and TRBJ2-1, with 14 positions matching TRBD2. CDR3 length: 19 amino acids. CDR1 SGHAT and CDR2 FQNNGV come from the germline V gene. Trimming at V came to 4 bases and at J to 3 bases, leaving 11 bases not matched to a gene. CDR3 DNA sequence: TGTGCCAGCAGCTCTCGGACTAGCGGGGGGCGAAGGCGCTACAATGAGCAGTTCTTC. Translating gives CASSSRTSGGRRRYNEQFF.

In its sample, this clonotype was seen a few times. The chain carries TRBV6-1 and TRBJ1-3, with D uncertain. This CDR3 has 15 amino acids. The germline V gene encodes CDR1 MNHNS and CDR2 SASEGT. Between the trimmed V and J ends, which lost 4 bases and 1 base, there was a span of 11 bases. The CDR3 DNA is TGTGCCAGCAGTGCAAATGCAAGATCTGGAAACACCATATATTTT. As protein: CASSANARSGNTIYF.

A few counts support this clonotype. This rearrangement joins TRBV27 to TRBJ2-2; D remains ambiguous. The CDR3 sequence is 15 residues long. Trimming took 4 bases from V and 5 from J, leaving 14 bases between them. The germline V gene encodes CDR1 MNHEY and CDR2 SMNVEV (reference sequence). The CDR3 loop reads CASSSLEKVTGELFF. In DNA, the CDR3 is TGTGCCAGCAGTTCCCTTGAGAAAGTGACCGGGGAGCTGTTTTTT.

This chain connects TRBV5-5 to TRBJ2-1, with D perhaps matching TRBD2 (6 bases). CDR3 length: 14 residues. Germline V CDR1 and CDR2: SGHKS, YYEKEE (reference sequence). V was cut by 0 bases and J by 7 bases, with 11 bases left in between. The CDR3 DNA is TGTGCCAGCAGCTTGGCCTTTGGAGGGAATGAGCAGTTCTTC. Amino acids: CASSLAFGGNEQFF.

V usage is TRBV5-5 and J usage is TRBJ2-2; D is uncertain. Germline V CDR1 and CDR2: SGHKS, YYEKEE (reference sequence). With 6 bases removed from V and 6 bases from J, the gap between germline ends came to 15 bases. The CDR3 sequence is 14 residues long. DNA of the CDR3: TGTGCCAGCAACATTTATGAACGGGCCGGGGAGCTGTTTTTT. The encoded protein is CASNIYERAGELFF.

About this clonotype itself: The germline gene is not matched at one end of the junction; a read error may be the cause. The chain has TRBV7-6 and TRBJ2-7; 12 bases are shared with TRBD2. Germline lookup yields CDR1 SGHVS and CDR2 FNYEAQ. The CDR3 runs to 17 residues. DNA for the CDR3: TGTGCCAGCAGCTTAGCACCGGCAGGGCTAGCGGGAGGGCCTCAGGCTTTC. Protein sequence: CASSLAPAGLAGGPQAF.

This clonotype has a handful of counts. This sequence joins TRBV7-2 and TRBJ1-1; 11 positions agree with TRBD1. J gave up 3 bases and V 5 bases, and 2 bases lay outside the gene matches. Germline loops: CDR1 SGHTA, CDR2 FQGNSA. This CDR3 comprises 14 residues. DNA of the CDR3: TGTGCCAGCAGCGCGGGACAGGGGGACACTGAAGCTTTCTTT. It yields the protein CASSAGQGDTEAFF.

This sequence joins TRBV20-1 and TRBJ2-5; D assignment may be TRBD1 or TRBD2 (5 bases each). CDR1 DFQATT and CDR2 SNEGSKA come from the germline V gene (reference sequence). V dropped 6 bases and J dropped 1 base, with 18 bases sitting between them. The CDR3 totals 15 residues. Here the CDR3 reads CSAGERPPRQETQYF. In DNA, the CDR3 is TGCAGTGCGGGGGAGCGCCCGCCTCGCCAAGAGACCCAGTACTTC.

A few counts support this clonotype. V usage is TRBV20-1 and J usage is TRBJ2-7, with D maybe TRBD1 (5 bases). Germline lookup yields CDR1 DFQATT and CDR2 SNEGSKA (reference sequence). The V gene lost 1 base and the J gene lost 6 bases, with 13 bases spanning the gap. This CDR3 region has 13 residues. CDR3 sequence: CSARALVQGEQYF. The CDR3 region has the DNA TGCAGTGCTAGAGCCCTCGTGCAGGGCGAGCAGTACTTC.

This clonotype has a handful of counts. The genes are TRBV20-1 and TRBJ2-5, with D possibly TRBD2 on 5 matching bases. V was trimmed by 1 base and J by 9 bases, leaving 15 bases between them. The CDR3 runs 13 residues. Germline-derived CDR1 and CDR2 are DFQATT and SNEGSKA (reference sequence). The CDR3 coding sequence is TGCAGTGCTAGAGGCGGCACTATGGGAGCCCAGTACTTC. Amino acid sequence: CSARGGTMGAQYF.

The chain uses TRBV6-2 or TRBV6-3 and TRBJ2-7; D unclear. CDR3 size: 16 residues. Germline V CDR1 and CDR2: MNHEY, SVGEGT. Trimming shortened V by 2 bases and J by 2 bases, and 16 bases separated the two germline ends. The CDR3 loop is CASSYEFGGFTYEQYF. The CDR3, as DNA: TGTGCCAGCAGTTACGAGTTTGGTGGTTTTACCTACGAGCAGTACTTC.

This clonotype was seen a few times. The CDR3 coding sequence is TGTGCTAGTGGCCGAGGGACAGGCGAGTACAATGAGCAGTTCTTC. Encoded protein: CASGRGTGEYNEQFF. This chain joins TRBV12-5 and TRBJ2-1, with 8 positions matching TRBD1. The CDR3 contains 15 residues. Germline CDR1 is LGHNT and CDR2 is FRNRAP. V dropped 6 bases and J dropped 4; count of bases not matched to a gene: 8.

The chain recombines TRBV20-1 with TRBJ2-7; D gene unclear. Germline V CDR1 and CDR2: DFQATT, SNEGSKA (reference sequence). The CDR3 loop spans 13 amino acids. Trimming stripped 0 bases from V and 4 bases from J, with 10 bases between. The CDR3 spells CSARDGKLYEQYF. CDR3 coding DNA: TGCAGTGCTAGAGATGGAAAACTTTACGAGCAGTACTTC.

This clonotype has only a few counts. J is TRBJ2-2 and V is TRBV5-1; 9 bases are shared with TRBD1. Germline assignment: CDR1 SGHRS and CDR2 YFSETQ. The CDR3 is made up of 15 amino acids. Losses at the gene ends were 1 base for V and 8 bases for J; bases not matched to a gene: 6. CDR3 sequence reads: CASSLLRTGVGELFF. Written as DNA, the CDR3 is TGCGCCAGCAGCTTGTTGCGGACAGGGGTTGGGGAGCTGTTTTTT.

This clonotype has only a few counts. V and J are TRBV7-9 and TRBJ2-1; D is uncertain. There are 14 residues in the CDR3. CDR1 is SEHNR, CDR2 FQNEAQ, per germline (reference sequence). The V gene lost 5 bases and the J gene lost 7 bases, with 15 bases spanning the gap. CDR3 loop: CASSTQNWGNEQFF. In nucleotides, the CDR3 is TGTGCCAGCAGCACCCAAAACTGGGGTAATGAGCAGTTCTTC.